A selection of T cell receptor beta chains follows, all from one sample in a study of a mutant IDH1 vaccine in newly diagnosed glioma. Profiled with immunoSEQ multiplex PCR; TCRdb holds only in-frame clones, not every one. The table shows roughly 68,000 clones, with 74% occurring only once. These receptors' antigens are unknown. The starting material was PBMCs, obtained from a glioma patient whose treatment included an IDH1 peptide vaccine. Receptors originate from a man aged 45-65 years with glioma. Each CDR3 is given with its conserved first and last residue. D genes are given only for firm matches. Not all rows give a size; the values are once, few, many and, for expanded clones, a class.

clone_size j_call d_call v_call cdr3_aa cdr3_nt
- TRBJ2-1 - TRBV5-1 CASSLGAGGSNEQFF TGCGCCAGCAGCTTGGGGGCGGGCGGATCCAATGAGCAGTTCTTC
once TRBJ1-1 TRBD1 TRBV30 CAWRGKGQGNTEAFF TGTGCCTGGAGGGGGAAGGGACAGGGAAACACTGAAGCTTTCTTT
- TRBJ1-2 TRBD1 TRBV7-2 CASSLQGRVYGYTF TGTGCCAGCAGCCTACAGGGGCGGGTCTATGGCTACACCTTC
- TRBJ1-5 - TRBV6-4 CASSEGGRGNQPQHF TGTGCCAGCAGTGAGGGGGGGCGCGGCAATCAGCCCCAGCATTTT
- TRBJ2-5 - TRBV5-3 CARSKGHQETQYF TGTGCCAGAAGCAAGGGCCACCAAGAGACCCAGTACTTC
- TRBJ2-7 TRBD2 TRBV7-9 CASSFPGEGSGEQYF TGTGCCAGCAGCTTCCCCGGGGAGGGCTCGGGGGAGCAGTACTTC
- TRBJ1-1 - TRBV14 CASSPFSGVTEAFF TGTGCCAGCAGCCCCTTCTCCGGGGTCACTGAAGCTTTCTTT
- TRBJ1-2 - TRBV5-6 CASSLAEAGFYGYTF TGTGCCAGCAGCTTGGCCGAGGCGGGATTCTATGGCTACACCTTC
- TRBJ2-3 - TRBV30 CAWSVGRGPFTDTQYF TGTGCCTGGAGTGTTGGCAGGGGACCTTTCACAGATACGCAGTATTTT
few TRBJ1-2 - TRBV14 CASSQMGRSSYGYTF TGTGCCAGCAGCCAGATGGGCAGGTCTAGTTATGGCTACACCTTC
- TRBJ2-1 - TRBV7-2 CASGLRTSRGLYNEQFF TGTGCCAGCGGCTTACGAACGTCGCGGGGGCTATACAATGAGCAGTTCTTC
- TRBJ1-2 - TRBV30 CAWARGTSYGYTF TGTGCCTGGGCAAGGGGGACGTCCTATGGCTACACCTTC
- TRBJ1-1 TRBD1 TRBV5-1 CASSLTGVEAFF TGCGCCAGCAGCTTGACAGGGGTCGAAGCTTTCTTT
- TRBJ1-1 TRBD1 TRBV7-2 CASSLGTGYHTEAFF TGTGCCAGCAGCTTAGGGACAGGATACCACACTGAAGCTTTCTTT
- TRBJ2-2 TRBD2 TRBV29-1 CSGRLAGVNTGELFF TGCAGCGGCCGTTTAGCGGGGGTAAACACCGGGGAGCTGTTTTTT
- TRBJ1-2 - TRBV6-1 CATSLAYGYTF TGTGCCACCAGTCTTGCTTATGGCTACACCTTC
- TRBJ2-1 - TRBV5-1 CASSRVESSSYNEQFF TGCGCCAGCAGCCGAGTCGAGTCAAGCTCCTACAATGAGCAGTTCTTC
- TRBJ1-4 - TRBV9 CASSAGRAGEEKLFF TGTGCCAGCAGCGCTGGCCGCGCGGGGGAAGAAAAACTGTTTTTT
- TRBJ2-1 - TRBV5-6 CASSLGRVRNEQFF TGTGCCAGCAGCTTGGGGCGCGTTAGGAATGAGCAGTTCTTC
few TRBJ2-1 TRBD1 TRBV4-1 CASSQDPGQANEQFF TGCGCCAGCAGCCAAGATCCCGGACAGGCGAATGAGCAGTTCTTC
- TRBJ1-5 TRBD1 TRBV5-6 CASSTGTGVGEPQHF TGTGCCAGCAGTACCGGGACAGGGGTCGGGGAGCCCCAGCATTTT
once TRBJ1-1 - TRBV6-5 CASTMGAVMNTEAFF TGTGCCAGCACCATGGGGGCGGTAATGAACACTGAAGCTTTCTTT
- TRBJ2-2 - TRBV7-2 CASSPQQPNTGELFF TGTGCCAGCAGCCCCCAGCAGCCGAACACCGGGGAGCTGTTTTTT
few TRBJ2-1 - TRBV5-6 CASSLSGPINNEQFF TGTGCCAGCAGCTTGAGCGGTCCTATTAACAATGAGCAGTTCTTC
- TRBJ1-1 - TRBV7-9 CASSLQREAFF TGTGCCAGCAGCTTACAGCGAGAAGCTTTCTTT
- TRBJ2-2 - TRBV7-9 CASSWLRTGELFF TGTGCCAGCAGCTGGTTGAGAACCGGGGAGCTGTTTTTT
- TRBJ1-2 TRBD1 TRBV19 CASSMDRAGGYTF TGTGCCAGTAGTATGGACAGGGCCGGAGGCTACACCTTC
- TRBJ2-5 TRBD1 TRBV14 CASSPFGTEETQYF TGTGCCAGCAGCCCTTTTGGGACAGAAGAGACCCAGTACTTC
- TRBJ2-7 TRBD1 TRBV7-9 CASSPRRGQGSYEQYF TGTGCCAGCAGCCCCAGAAGGGGACAGGGGTCCTACGAGCAGTACTTC
- TRBJ2-3 - TRBV29-1 CSDRGEDTQYF TGCAGCGACCGAGGCGAGGATACGCAGTATTTT
- TRBJ1-2 - TRBV7-3 CASSLGGETANYGYTF TGTGCCAGCAGCTTAGGAGGGGAGACAGCTAACTATGGCTACACCTTC
- TRBJ1-5 TRBD1 TRBV5-1 CASSNGQGTNQPQHF TGCGCCAGCAGCAACGGACAGGGCACTAATCAGCCCCAGCATTTT
- TRBJ2-2 TRBD2 TRBV6-1 CASVRGGTGELFF TGTGCCAGCGTCCGGGGGGGCACCGGGGAGCTGTTTTTT
- TRBJ2-1 TRBD1 TRBV7-9 CASSPPDRDSYNEQFF TGTGCCAGCAGCCCCCCGGACAGGGACTCCTACAATGAGCAGTTCTTC
- TRBJ2-5 TRBD1 TRBV27 CASSHWGQGGETQYF TGTGCCAGCAGTCATTGGGGACAGGGTGGCGAGACCCAGTACTTC
few TRBJ2-7 - TRBV2 CASSEGSLSYEQYF TGTGCCAGCAGTGAAGGGTCTCTTTCCTACGAGCAGTACTTC
- TRBJ2-3 - TRBV6-1 CASSEVSFLSTDTQYF TGTGCCAGCAGTGAAGTGAGTTTCCTGAGCACAGATACGCAGTATTTT
- TRBJ1-5 - TRBV6-5 CASSYSVGNQPQHF TGTGCCAGCAGTTACTCGGTGGGGAATCAGCCCCAGCATTTT
- TRBJ2-7 TRBD1 TRBV4-2 CASSQGDRGAYEQYF TGTGCCAGCAGCCAAGGGGACAGGGGAGCCTACGAGCAGTACTTC
few TRBJ1-1 - TRBV7-3 CASSLTQNTEAFF TGTGCCAGCAGCTTGACTCAGAACACTGAAGCTTTCTTT
- TRBJ2-2 TRBD1 TRBV11-3 CASSARRDRNTGELFF TGTGCCAGCAGCGCACGTAGGGACAGGAACACCGGGGAGCTGTTTTTT
- TRBJ2-7 TRBD1 TRBV29-1 CSTRTGLSYEQYF TGCAGCACCAGGACAGGACTCTCCTACGAGCAGTACTTC
- TRBJ1-5 - TRBV7-2 CASSLGRDGNQPQHF TGTGCCAGCAGCTTAGGCCGGGACGGCAATCAGCCCCAGCATTTT
- TRBJ2-7 TRBD2 TRBV5-4 CASSLGGGAAGYEQYF TGTGCCAGCAGCTTGGGCGGGGGGGCCGCGGGTTACGAGCAGTACTTC
- TRBJ2-2 - TRBV5-6 CASSPLGVGTGELFF TGTGCCAGCAGCCCTCTCGGGGTAGGCACCGGGGAGCTGTTTTTT
- TRBJ2-5 - TRBV7-9 CASSPYEETQYF TGTGCCAGCAGCCCCTACGAAGAGACCCAGTACTTC